This is a list of T cell receptor beta chains from one sample in a study of blood T cell repertoires in COVID-19. Measured with immunoSEQ multiplex PCR; TCRdb has only the in-frame clones, and not every one. The profile covers 89,000 or so clones, with around 88% appearing a single time and approximately 8.1% taken by the ten largest. The sequencing input was peripheral blood. These receptors were collected from a man aged 50-60 years with active COVID-19. Each CDR3 is given with its conserved first and last residue. D genes are given only for firm matches. Where a row states a size, it is once, few, many or the class of an expanded clone; other rows omit it.

CDR3 DNA: TGTGCCAGCAGGGTAAGTTTGGTCGCCACGGGAGAGCAGTACTTC
CDR3 protein: CASRVSLVATGEQYF
clone size: few
J gene: TRBJ2-7
D gene: .
V gene: TRBV2

CDR3 DNA: TGTGCCAGCAGTCCCCGAGGGGGCGAGTTAAACACCGGGGAGCTGTTTTTT
CDR3 protein: CASSPRGGELNTGELFF
clone size: few
J gene: TRBJ2-2
D gene: TRBD1
V gene: TRBV28

CDR3 DNA: TGTGCCAGCAGCTTAGGATCCCAGGTGAACACCGGGGAGCTGTTTTTT
CDR3 protein: CASSLGSQVNTGELFF
clone size: once
J gene: TRBJ2-2
D gene: .
V gene: TRBV7-8

CDR3 DNA: TGTGCCAGTACCGGGACAGGGGGCCGTCAGCCCCAGCATTTT
CDR3 protein: CASTGTGGRQPQHF
clone size: .
J gene: TRBJ1-5
D gene: TRBD1
V gene: TRBV19

CDR3 DNA: TGTGCCAGTAGTATAGTCCAGGGGCAAGAGACCCAGTACTTC
CDR3 protein: CASSIVQGQETQYF
clone size: .
J gene: TRBJ2-5
D gene: .
V gene: TRBV19

CDR3 DNA: TGTGCCAGCAGTTACCGGGAGGGGGGGGGTGAGCAGTTCTTC
CDR3 protein: CASSYREGGGEQFF
clone size: .
J gene: TRBJ2-1
D gene: TRBD2
V gene: TRBV6-2/TRBV6-3

CDR3 DNA: TGTGCCAGCTCAGAGAAACAGGGGGCTCATCAGCCCCAGCATTTT
CDR3 protein: CASSEKQGAHQPQHF
clone size: .
J gene: TRBJ1-5
D gene: TRBD1
V gene: TRBV18

CDR3 DNA: TGTGCCAGCAGTACCCGGACAGGGCGAGCGATTGAAGCTTTCTTT
CDR3 protein: CASSTRTGRAIEAFF
clone size: .
J gene: TRBJ1-1
D gene: TRBD1
V gene: TRBV6-2/TRBV6-3

CDR3 DNA: TGTGCCAGCAGTACCCAGTCGGGACTAGCCGGTAATGAGCAGTTCTTC
CDR3 protein: CASSTQSGLAGNEQFF
clone size: .
J gene: TRBJ2-1
D gene: TRBD2
V gene: TRBV9

CDR3 DNA: TGTGCCAGCAGTTTAAACAGGGTCATGAACACTGAAGCTTTCTTT
CDR3 protein: CASSLNRVMNTEAFF
clone size: few
J gene: TRBJ1-1
D gene: .
V gene: TRBV27

CDR3 DNA: TGTGCCAGTAGTATAGGCTTTTTCGGGCAGGGGGCCCCTGAAGCTTTCTTT
CDR3 protein: CASSIGFFGQGAPEAFF
clone size: few
J gene: TRBJ1-1
D gene: TRBD1
V gene: TRBV19

CDR3 DNA: TGCGCCAGCAGCTTAGGGGTACCGAACACCGGGGAGCTGTTTTTT
CDR3 protein: CASSLGVPNTGELFF
clone size: .
J gene: TRBJ2-2
D gene: .
V gene: TRBV5-1

CDR3 DNA: TGTGCCAGCACCTTGGGAGGAGGGAAAGAGACCCAGTACTTC
CDR3 protein: CASTLGGGKETQYF
clone size: .
J gene: TRBJ2-5
D gene: .
V gene: TRBV3-1/TRBV3-2

CDR3 DNA: TGTGCCAGTAGTAGGACAGGGAACACTGAAGCTTTCTTT
CDR3 protein: CASSRTGNTEAFF
clone size: .
J gene: TRBJ1-1
D gene: TRBD1
V gene: TRBV19

CDR3 DNA: TGTGCCAGCAGTGGGGGACAGGAGTACAATGAGCAGTTCTTC
CDR3 protein: CASSGGQEYNEQFF
clone size: few
J gene: TRBJ2-1
D gene: TRBD1
V gene: TRBV27

CDR3 DNA: TGTGCCAGCAGTACAACCGGGGTCAGGGAGCAGTTCTTC
CDR3 protein: CASSTTGVREQFF
clone size: .
J gene: TRBJ2-1
D gene: .
V gene: TRBV6-5

CDR3 DNA: TGCGCCAGCAGCCAAGACAGAAATGGTAGGGGGCGCCAGGGCTACACCTTC
CDR3 protein: CASSQDRNGRGRQGYTF
clone size: .
J gene: TRBJ1-2
D gene: TRBD1
V gene: TRBV4-3

CDR3 DNA: TGTGCCAGCAGCTTCCCCCCAGGGGATACTGAAGCTTTCTTT
CDR3 protein: CASSFPPGDTEAFF
clone size: once
J gene: TRBJ1-1
D gene: .
V gene: TRBV5-6

CDR3 DNA: TGTGCCAGCAGTCGTACTCCCATTAACTATGGCTACACCTTC
CDR3 protein: CASSRTPINYGYTF
clone size: .
J gene: TRBJ1-2
D gene: .
V gene: TRBV27

CDR3 DNA: TGTGCCAGCAGTGAATATATTCGGGGGTATGAAAAACTGTTTTTT
CDR3 protein: CASSEYIRGYEKLFF
clone size: few
J gene: TRBJ1-4
D gene: .
V gene: TRBV25-1

CDR3 DNA: TGTGCCAGCAGTTACGGACAGGGTACACCCCTCCACTTT
CDR3 protein: CASSYGQGTPLHF
clone size: once
J gene: TRBJ1-6
D gene: TRBD1
V gene: TRBV6-5

CDR3 DNA: TGTGCCAGCAGCCTTAGTCTTAGCGGGATACGGGGGGAGTACTTC
CDR3 protein: CASSLSLSGIRGEYF
clone size: .
J gene: TRBJ2-7
D gene: TRBD2
V gene: TRBV7-2

CDR3 DNA: TGTGCCAGCAGCCAAAGACAGAATAATGAAAAACTGTTTTTT
CDR3 protein: CASSQRQNNEKLFF
clone size: .
J gene: TRBJ1-4
D gene: .
V gene: TRBV14

CDR3 DNA: TGCGCCAGCAGCCAAGGGGACAGCTACGAGCAGTACTTC
CDR3 protein: CASSQGDSYEQYF
clone size: .
J gene: TRBJ2-7
D gene: TRBD1
V gene: TRBV4-1

CDR3 DNA: TGTGCCAGCAGCACTGGCCGGGGGGGTACGCAGTATTTT
CDR3 protein: CASSTGRGGTQYF
clone size: .
J gene: TRBJ2-3
D gene: TRBD2
V gene: TRBV6-2/TRBV6-3

CDR3 DNA: TGTGCCATCAGCGGGACTTCTGACGAGCAGTACTTC
CDR3 protein: CAISGTSDEQYF
clone size: .
J gene: TRBJ2-7
D gene: .
V gene: TRBV10-3

CDR3 DNA: TGTGCCAGCAGCTCAGGACAGGACTATGGCTACACCTTC
CDR3 protein: CASSSGQDYGYTF
clone size: .
J gene: TRBJ1-2
D gene: TRBD1
V gene: TRBV5-4

CDR3 DNA: TGTGCCAGCAGCTTAGGCCTAGCGTACACCGGGGAGCTGTTTTTT
CDR3 protein: CASSLGLAYTGELFF
clone size: .
J gene: TRBJ2-2
D gene: .
V gene: TRBV7-9

CDR3 DNA: TGTGCCAGCAGCCAAGCCCCGGGTGAGCAGTACTTC
CDR3 protein: CASSQAPGEQYF
clone size: .
J gene: TRBJ2-7
D gene: .
V gene: TRBV3-1/TRBV3-2

CDR3 DNA: TGTGCCAGCAGTTTATGGACCGGGAGTAGGACCGGGGAGCTGTTTTTT
CDR3 protein: CASSLWTGSRTGELFF
clone size: .
J gene: TRBJ2-2
D gene: .
V gene: TRBV27

CDR3 DNA: TGCGCCAGCAGCCCGCCCACTAGCTCCTACAATGAGCAGTTCTTC
CDR3 protein: CASSPPTSSYNEQFF
clone size: .
J gene: TRBJ2-1
D gene: .
V gene: TRBV5-1

CDR3 DNA: TGTGCCACCAGTGCCGCGGACAGAGGAGGAGCCTACGAGCAGTACTTC
CDR3 protein: CATSAADRGGAYEQYF
clone size: .
J gene: TRBJ2-7
D gene: .
V gene: TRBV24-1

CDR3 DNA: TGTGCCAGCAGCCAAGAAGCGCGGAATGAGCAGTTCTTC
CDR3 protein: CASSQEARNEQFF
clone size: .
J gene: TRBJ2-1
D gene: .
V gene: TRBV4-2

CDR3 DNA: TGTGCCAGCAGCGTAGATCCGACCGGGGAGCTGTTTTTT
CDR3 protein: CASSVDPTGELFF
clone size: .
J gene: TRBJ2-2
D gene: .
V gene: TRBV9

CDR3 DNA: TGTGCCAGCAGCCAGCAGGGCTACGAGCAGTACTTC
CDR3 protein: CASSQQGYEQYF
clone size: .
J gene: TRBJ2-7
D gene: .
V gene: TRBV3-1/TRBV3-2

CDR3 DNA: TGTGCCAGCTCGACAGGATATGGCTACACCTTC
CDR3 protein: CASSTGYGYTF
clone size: once
J gene: TRBJ1-2
D gene: .
V gene: TRBV25-1

CDR3 DNA: TGTGCCAGCAGCACCACCGGGACAGGTTCTTCTGGGGCCAACGTCCTGACTTTC
CDR3 protein: CASSTTGTGSSGANVLTF
clone size: .
J gene: TRBJ2-6
D gene: TRBD1
V gene: TRBV7-2

CDR3 DNA: TGTGCCAGCTCACCGGTGTATGGACAGGGTCAAAATCAGCCCCAGCATTTT
CDR3 protein: CASSPVYGQGQNQPQHF
clone size: .
J gene: TRBJ1-5
D gene: TRBD1
V gene: TRBV18

CDR3 DNA: TGTGCCAGCAGTTCCCCGGGGAGGGCTCCTTATAGCAATCAGCCCCAGCATTTT
CDR3 protein: CASSSPGRAPYSNQPQHF
clone size: .
J gene: TRBJ1-5
D gene: .
V gene: TRBV28

CDR3 DNA: TGTGCCAGCTCACCAGTCGCGGGGGATTCAGTCGGTCAGCCCCAGCATTTT
CDR3 protein: CASSPVAGDSVGQPQHF
clone size: .
J gene: TRBJ1-5
D gene: .
V gene: TRBV18

CDR3 DNA: TGTGCCAGCAGCCCGCCTAGCCTGGAGACCCAGTACTTC
CDR3 protein: CASSPPSLETQYF
clone size: few
J gene: TRBJ2-5
D gene: .
V gene: TRBV28